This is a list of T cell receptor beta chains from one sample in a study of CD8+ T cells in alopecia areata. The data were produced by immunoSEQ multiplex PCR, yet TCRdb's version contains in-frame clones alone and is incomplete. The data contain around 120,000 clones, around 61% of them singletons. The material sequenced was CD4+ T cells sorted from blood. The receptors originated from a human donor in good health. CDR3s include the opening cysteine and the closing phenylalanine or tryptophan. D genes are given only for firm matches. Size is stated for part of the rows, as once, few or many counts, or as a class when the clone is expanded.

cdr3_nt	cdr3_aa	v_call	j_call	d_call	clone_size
TGTGCCAGCACCGACTGGGGGGGGCAAGAGACCCAGTACTTC	CASTDWGGQETQYF	TRBV6-5	TRBJ2-5	TRBD2	.
TGTGCCAGCAGCCCCTCGAAGGGAGCCGGATACGAGCAGTACTTC	CASSPSKGAGYEQYF	TRBV7-9	TRBJ2-7	.	once
TGTGCCAGCACCATCCCAGGGTATGAGACCCAGTACTTC	CASTIPGYETQYF	TRBV6-5	TRBJ2-5	.	once
TGTGCCAGCAGCCGCTTCACAGATACGCAGTATTTT	CASSRFTDTQYF	TRBV14	TRBJ2-3	.	.
TGCGCCAGCAGCGTTAGGACCGAGGGGGCCAACGTCCTGACTTTC	CASSVRTEGANVLTF	TRBV4-1	TRBJ2-6	.	.
TGTGCCAGCACCAGACGGGGGGTGTCCTACAATGAGCAGTTCTTC	CASTRRGVSYNEQFF	TRBV9	TRBJ2-1	TRBD2	.
TGCAGCGTTGTGACAGGGAGAGAGACCCAGTACTTC	CSVVTGRETQYF	TRBV29-1	TRBJ2-5	TRBD1	.
TGTGCCAGCAGTGGAAATCCGTGGGATGAGCAGTTCTTC	CASSGNPWDEQFF	TRBV2	TRBJ2-1	.	.
TGTGCCAGCAGCCTGCTAGGGAACACCGGGGAGCTGTTTTTT	CASSLLGNTGELFF	TRBV7-3	TRBJ2-2	.	.
TGCGCCAGCAGCCGCGGACAGGGGCCCACACTCTACGAGCAGTACTTC	CASSRGQGPTLYEQYF	TRBV4-1	TRBJ2-7	TRBD1	few
TGTGCCAGCAGTGAGTTCAGCATGAACACTGAAGCTTTCTTT	CASSEFSMNTEAFF	TRBV2	TRBJ1-1	.	.
TGTGCCAGCAGCTCCAGGACAGTCCCTAATTCACCCCTCCACTTT	CASSSRTVPNSPLHF	TRBV7-9	TRBJ1-6	.	.
TGTGCCAGCGGTGGGCAGATGGAAGGCTACACCTTC	CASGGQMEGYTF	TRBV2	TRBJ1-2	.	.
TGTGCCAGCAGTCTGATCGGGCTGGGGACACATTTT	CASSLIGLGTHF	TRBV2	TRBJ1-3	.	.
TGTGCCAGCAGGGGGACAGGGGGTGGGACCCAGTACTTC	CASRGTGGGTQYF	TRBV2	TRBJ2-5	TRBD1	.
TGTGCCAGCAGTCCTGAGGACGGAAATGAAAAACTGTTTTTT	CASSPEDGNEKLFF	TRBV6-5	TRBJ1-4	.	.
TGCGCCAGCAGCCAAGATGGGCGGAAGAACACTGAAGCTTTCTTT	CASSQDGRKNTEAFF	TRBV4-1	TRBJ1-1	.	.
TGTGCCAGCAGCCCCCGCCCCCCGGGACAGGGGGCAAACAATGAGCAGTTCTTC	CASSPRPPGQGANNEQFF	TRBV5-4	TRBJ2-1	TRBD1	.
TGCGCCAGCAGCTTAACGACTGACAGTGAAGCTTTCTTT	CASSLTTDSEAFF	TRBV5-1	TRBJ1-1	.	.
TGTGCCAGCAGCAAGTCAGGGATCCAGACGTCCTTC	CASSKSGIQTSF	TRBV7-2	TRBJ2-7	.	.
TGTGCCTGGAAGACCGGGACCCGAGGGGGACCCGGGGAGCTGTTTTTT	CAWKTGTRGGPGELFF	TRBV30	TRBJ2-2	.	.
TGTGCCAGCAGTGAAGCGGGGGTGTCACCCCTCCACTTT	CASSEAGVSPLHF	TRBV2	TRBJ1-6	.	few
TGTGCCAGTAGAAATGGTGAAAAACTGTTTTTT	CASRNGEKLFF	TRBV19	TRBJ1-4	.	.
TGTGCCACCAGCAGAGACGGCCTAAACTATGGCTACACCTTC	CATSRDGLNYGYTF	TRBV15	TRBJ1-2	.	.
TGTGCCAGCAGCGCCGGAACTGAAGCTTTCTTT	CASSAGTEAFF	TRBV2	TRBJ1-1	.	many
TGTGCCAGCAGACAGGGCCTAGGAGGCTACACCTTC	CASRQGLGGYTF	TRBV2	TRBJ1-2	.	.
TGTGCCTGGAGTGGGAACAGGGACCTAGATTTT	CAWSGNRDLDF	TRBV30	TRBJ2-3	.	few
TGTGCCAGCAGGGGCCGGGGGACCAATCAGCCCCAGCATTTT	CASRGRGTNQPQHF	TRBV6-1	TRBJ1-5	.	.
TGTGCCTGCTCCCGGTCGACGCTCGAACTGTTTTTT	CACSRSTLELFF	TRBV30	TRBJ1-4	.	.
TGTGCTAGTGGACGGACTGGCCCCACAGATACGCAGTATTTT	CASGRTGPTDTQYF	TRBV12-5	TRBJ2-3	.	few
TGTGCCAGCAGCTTATCTCAGGAGCTAGTCTATGGCTACACCTTC	CASSLSQELVYGYTF	TRBV7-9	TRBJ1-2	.	.
TGCAGCGCTATTCTTTACCCAAATGAAAAACTGTTTTTT	CSAILYPNEKLFF	TRBV29-1	TRBJ1-4	.	.
TGTGCCAGCAGCTTGGGATTAGCTGGGGCCAACGTCCTGACTTTC	CASSLGLAGANVLTF	TRBV7-2	TRBJ2-6	.	.
TGTGCCAGCAGCTTAACCTTCAAGGAGCCTTACAATGAGCAGTTCTTC	CASSLTFKEPYNEQFF	TRBV11-1	TRBJ2-1	.	.
TGTGCCTGGAGTTCAAGCCAGGTCTATGGCTACACCTTC	CAWSSSQVYGYTF	TRBV30	TRBJ1-2	.	few
TGTGCCTGGTGCTCATCAGCGGGGGGGCGGAATGAGCAGTTCTTC	CAWCSSAGGRNEQFF	TRBV30	TRBJ2-1	TRBD2	.
TGTGCCTCGGGACAGCTAAATTCACCCCTCCACTTT	CASGQLNSPLHF	TRBV30	TRBJ1-6	TRBD1	.
TGTGCCAGCAGTGTCGAACTAGCGGGGGGTGAGACCCAGTACTTC	CASSVELAGGETQYF	TRBV2	TRBJ2-5	TRBD2	.
TGTGCCTGGACCCGCCAGGACAGGGGGCGCTACGAGCAGTACTTC	CAWTRQDRGRYEQYF	TRBV30	TRBJ2-7	TRBD1	.
TGCAGCGTGAAGGGGGTAAAGCAAGAGACCCAGTACTTC	CSVKGVKQETQYF	TRBV29-1	TRBJ2-5	.	.
TGTGCCAGCAGTGAAGTTATAGGACAGTCGTTCTATGAGCAGTTCTTC	CASSEVIGQSFYEQFF	TRBV6-1	TRBJ2-1	.	.
TGTGCCAGCAGCAACCTTGGCGGGGTCTACGAGCAGTACTTC	CASSNLGGVYEQYF	TRBV14	TRBJ2-7	.	.
TGTGCCAGCAGCTTAGGTCCCCCGGGACAGGGATACAATGAGCAGTTCTTC	CASSLGPPGQGYNEQFF	TRBV5-8	TRBJ2-1	TRBD1	few
TGCGCCAGCAGGGCTACGAACACCGGGGAGCTGTTTTTT	CASRATNTGELFF	TRBV10-1	TRBJ2-2	.	few
TGTGCCAGCAGTGAAGAGCGGTCGGCAGATACGCAGTATTTT	CASSEERSADTQYF	TRBV6-1	TRBJ2-3	.	.
TGTGCCAGCAGTTTGACCGTGTTCAATCAGCCCCAGCATTTT	CASSLTVFNQPQHF	TRBV27	TRBJ1-5	.	once
TGTGCCAGCAGCCCGTACCAGGATCCAGGACAGCCCCAGCATTTT	CASSPYQDPGQPQHF	TRBV7-6	TRBJ1-5	.	few
TGTGCCTGGAGTCGTAGTGTAACCGGGGAGCTGTTTTTT	CAWSRSVTGELFF	TRBV30	TRBJ2-2	.	.